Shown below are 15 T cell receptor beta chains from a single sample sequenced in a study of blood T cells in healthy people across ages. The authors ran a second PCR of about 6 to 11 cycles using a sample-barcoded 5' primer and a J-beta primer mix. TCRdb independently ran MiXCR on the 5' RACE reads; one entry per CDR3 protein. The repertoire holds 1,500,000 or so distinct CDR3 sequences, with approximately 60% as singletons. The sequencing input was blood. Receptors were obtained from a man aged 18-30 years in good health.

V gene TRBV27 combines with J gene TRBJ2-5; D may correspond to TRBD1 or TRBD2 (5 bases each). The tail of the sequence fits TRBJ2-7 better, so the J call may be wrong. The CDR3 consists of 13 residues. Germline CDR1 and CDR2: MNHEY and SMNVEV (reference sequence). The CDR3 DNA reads TGTGCCAGCAGTCCCCGGGGCTACGGCGAGCAGTACTTC. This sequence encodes CASSPRGYGEQYF.

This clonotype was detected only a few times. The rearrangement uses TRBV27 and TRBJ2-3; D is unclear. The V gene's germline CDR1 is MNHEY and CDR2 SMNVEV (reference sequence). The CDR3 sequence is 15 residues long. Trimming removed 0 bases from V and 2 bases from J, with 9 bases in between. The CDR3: CASSLSTVSTDTQYF. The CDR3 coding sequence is TGTGCCAGCAGTTTATCCACAGTGTCCACAGATACGCAGTATTTT.

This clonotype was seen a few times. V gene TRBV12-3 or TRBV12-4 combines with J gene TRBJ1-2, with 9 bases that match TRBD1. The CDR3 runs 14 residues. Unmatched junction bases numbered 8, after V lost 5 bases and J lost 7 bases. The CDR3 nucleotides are TGTGCCAGCAGTCCGGGACAGGGTTCGGTTGGCTACACCTTC. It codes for CASSPGQGSVGYTF.

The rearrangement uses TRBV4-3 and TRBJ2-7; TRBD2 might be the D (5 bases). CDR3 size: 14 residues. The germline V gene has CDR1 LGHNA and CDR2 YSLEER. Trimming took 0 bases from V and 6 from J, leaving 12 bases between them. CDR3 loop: CASSQDLEGCEQYF. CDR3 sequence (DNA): TGCGCCAGCAGCCAAGATCTTGAGGGATGCGAGCAGTACTTC.

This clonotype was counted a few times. The CDR3 coding sequence is TGTGCCACCAGCAGAGATTCGAATAGGAGGGCAAACATTCAGTACTTC. Translated: CATSRDSNRRANIQYF. The V gene is TRBV15, the J gene TRBJ2-4; D perhaps matches TRBD2 (6 bases). Germline V lookup: CDR1 LNHNV, CDR2 YYDKDF (reference sequence). This CDR3 is 16 amino acids long. V lost 0 bases to trimming and J lost 6 bases, with 15 bases between them. Looking up the rest from reference TRBV15 and TRBJ2-4 gives the full variable domain: DAMVIQNPRYQVTQFGKPVTLSCSQTLNHNVMYWYQQKSSQAPKLLFHYYDKDFNNEADTPDNFQSRRPNTSFCFLDIRSPGLGDTAMYLCATSRDSNRRANIQYFGAGTRLSVL.

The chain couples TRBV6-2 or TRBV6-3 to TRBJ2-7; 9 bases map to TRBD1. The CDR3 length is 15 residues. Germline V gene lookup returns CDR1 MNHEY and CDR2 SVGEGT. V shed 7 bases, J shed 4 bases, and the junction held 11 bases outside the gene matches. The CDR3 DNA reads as TGTGCCAGCAAACGTTCCGGGACAGGGAGTTACGAGCAGTACTTC. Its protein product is CASKRSGTGSYEQYF.

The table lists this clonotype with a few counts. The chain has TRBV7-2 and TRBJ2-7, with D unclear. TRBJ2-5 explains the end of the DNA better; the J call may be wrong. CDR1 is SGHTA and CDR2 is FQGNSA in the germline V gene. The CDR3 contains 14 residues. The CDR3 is CASSLDSGSETQYF. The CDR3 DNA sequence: TGTGCCAGCAGCTTAGATTCTGGTTCCGAGACCCAGTACTTC.

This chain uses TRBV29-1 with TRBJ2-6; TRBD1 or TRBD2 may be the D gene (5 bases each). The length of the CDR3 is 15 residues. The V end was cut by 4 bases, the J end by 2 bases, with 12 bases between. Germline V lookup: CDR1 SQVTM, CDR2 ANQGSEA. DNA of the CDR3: TGCAGCGTTGGTAATGGGGGAACTGGGGCCAACGTCCTGACTTTC. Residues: CSVGNGGTGANVLTF.

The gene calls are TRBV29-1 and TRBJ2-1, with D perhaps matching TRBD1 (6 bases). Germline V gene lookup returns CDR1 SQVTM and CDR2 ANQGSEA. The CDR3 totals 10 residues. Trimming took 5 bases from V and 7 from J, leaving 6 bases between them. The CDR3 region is CSVRGNEQFF. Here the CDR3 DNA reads TGCAGCGTTAGGGGGAATGAGCAGTTCTTC.

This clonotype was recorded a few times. CDR3 sequence (DNA): TGTGCCAGCAGCTATCGGACAGCCAAGTTCACTGAAGCTTTCTTT. This gives the protein CASSYRTAKFTEAFF. The chain employs TRBV5-6 and TRBJ1-1; D is perhaps TRBD1 (6 bases). The ends were cut back, 3 bases at V and 4 bases at J, with 16 bases in the middle. In germline, CDR1 is SGHDT, CDR2 YYEEEE. This CDR3 is built from 15 residues.

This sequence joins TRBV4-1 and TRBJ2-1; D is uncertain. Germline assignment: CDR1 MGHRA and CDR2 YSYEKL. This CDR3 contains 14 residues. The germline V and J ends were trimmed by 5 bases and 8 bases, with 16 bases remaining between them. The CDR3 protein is CASSVSFDGDEQFF. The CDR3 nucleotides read TGCGCCAGCAGCGTAAGTTTCGATGGCGATGAGCAGTTCTTC.

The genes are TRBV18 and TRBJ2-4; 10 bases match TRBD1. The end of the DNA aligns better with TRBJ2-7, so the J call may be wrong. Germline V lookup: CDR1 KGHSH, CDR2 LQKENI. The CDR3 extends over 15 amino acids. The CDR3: CASSPGRDRGHEQYF. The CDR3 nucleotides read TGTGCCAGCTCACCGGGCCGGGACAGGGGCCACGAGCAGTACTTC.

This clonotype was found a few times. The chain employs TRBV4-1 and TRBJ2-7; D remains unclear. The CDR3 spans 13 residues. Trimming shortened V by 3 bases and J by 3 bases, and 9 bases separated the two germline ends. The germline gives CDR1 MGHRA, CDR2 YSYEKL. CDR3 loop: CASSHAGYYEQYF. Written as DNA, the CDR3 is TGCGCCAGCAGCCACGCTGGGTACTACGAGCAGTACTTC.

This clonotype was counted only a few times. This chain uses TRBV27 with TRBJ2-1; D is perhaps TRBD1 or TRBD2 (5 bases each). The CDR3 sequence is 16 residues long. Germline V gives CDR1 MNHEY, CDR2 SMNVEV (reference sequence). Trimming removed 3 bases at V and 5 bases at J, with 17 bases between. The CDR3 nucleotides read TGTGCCAGCAGTTTTAGGGGCACCCCGGGGCACAATGAGCAGTTCTTC. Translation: CASSFRGTPGHNEQFF.

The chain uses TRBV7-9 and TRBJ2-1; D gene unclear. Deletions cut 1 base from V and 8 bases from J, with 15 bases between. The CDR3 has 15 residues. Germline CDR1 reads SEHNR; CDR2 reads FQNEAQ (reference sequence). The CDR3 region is CASSLEVGYRDEQFF. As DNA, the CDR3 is TGTGCCAGCAGCTTAGAAGTGGGGTATAGGGATGAGCAGTTCTTC.